This T cell receptor (beta chain) was recorded in a study of human T cells and chemical hapten exposure. Across the whole study: Read at 6 days, the patch tests placed 0.01% DPC on the upper back.

Stated time point: pre-sensitization, week 0. The sample's treatment: therapeutic diphenylcyclopropenone sensitization with weekly scalp DPC. Donors were 18 to 70-year-old alopecia patients suitable for DPC. Unique molecular identifiers were attached to individual cDNA molecules during library preparation. A single record per CDR3 protein comes from TCRdb applying MiXCR to the RACE reads. The top ten hold approximately 2.3% of the sample, which has more than 250,000 distinct CDR3 sequences, about 9.4% seen once. The TCR sequence derives from a woman aged 40 to 50 with alopecia areata. Some clones in this sample may be carry-over from other donors' samples. This sample comprised whole blood, obtained in connection with sensitization to the hapten diphenylcyclopropenone (DPC).

The CDR3 DNA follows: TGTGCCAGCACCACCCAGGTGACGGTGGGTGAGCAGTTCTTC. It codes for CASTTQVTVGEQFF. This rearrangement joins TRBV5-4 to TRBJ2-1; D ambiguous. The length of the CDR3 is 14 residues. In germline, CDR1 is SGHNT, CDR2 YYREEE (reference sequence). V gave up 6 bases and J gave up 9 bases, with 19 bases separating them.